This TCR beta chain was recovered during a study of tissue T cells after allogeneic stem cell transplantation. V was shortened by 2 bases and J by 1 base, with 6 bases between the two germline ends. This CDR3 comprises 13 residues. The germline CDR1 and CDR2 sequences are SGHLS and HYDKME. Comments on this clone: As yet, its antigen is unknown. Gene names and germline match the mouse. The read stops 1 residue short of the end of the CDR3; the missing end is completed from the germline J gene.

Findings and caveats of the study: TCR repertoires tracked anatomic similarity, regardless of disease or transplant status. Across patients, clones rarely overlapped, yet motif clusters were shared tissue-specifically. Alloreactivity or antigen specificity of tissue TCRs was not determined; some clones might be host cells.

Assay: immunoSEQ multiplex PCR; the TCRdb copy retains only in-frame clones and omits some. The profile shows about 2,500 clones, 50% to 75% of them singletons. The rearrangement uses TRBV12-2 and TRBJ2-5; D tentatively fits TRBD1 or TRBD2 (5 bases each). The receptor was isolated from a female BALB/c mouse in good health. This strain's MHC haplotype is H2-d. What was sequenced was gut tissue. The CDR3: CASSQGHQDTQYF. Incomplete CDR3 DNA: TGTGCCAGCTCTCAGGGGCACCAAGACACCCAGTAC.